Listed below are T cell receptor beta chains from one sample, sequenced in a study of blood T cell repertoires in COVID-19. Profiled with immunoSEQ multiplex PCR; TCRdb holds only in-frame clones, not every one. Of approximately 330,000 clones listed, 87% were seen once; the top ten hold approximately 9.3%. Sequencing used peripheral blood. Receptors were obtained from a man between 25 and 39 years old with COVID-19, enrolled during active disease. Each CDR3 is given with its conserved first and last residue. A D gene is named only where the DNA matches it firmly. Where a row states a size, it is once, few, many or the class of an expanded clone; other rows omit it.

V gene: TRBV7-9; D gene: TRBD2; J gene: TRBJ2-3; clone size: -; CDR3 protein: CASSSGLARDTDTQYF; CDR3 DNA: TGTGCCAGCAGCTCAGGACTAGCCCGCGACACAGATACGCAGTATTTT
V gene: TRBV27; D gene: -; J gene: TRBJ2-3; clone size: -; CDR3 protein: CASSSWDSTDTQYF; CDR3 DNA: TGTGCCAGCAGTTCCTGGGACTCCACAGATACGCAGTATTTT
V gene: TRBV25-1; D gene: TRBD1; J gene: TRBJ1-1; clone size: -; CDR3 protein: CASSDGTGGGFWTEAFF; CDR3 DNA: TGTGCCAGCAGTGACGGGACAGGGGGAGGTTTCTGGACTGAAGCTTTCTTT
V gene: TRBV7-2; D gene: -; J gene: TRBJ2-1; clone size: -; CDR3 protein: CASNPVGVNSYNEQFF; CDR3 DNA: TGTGCCAGCAACCCGGTAGGGGTTAACTCCTACAATGAGCAGTTCTTC
V gene: TRBV3-1/TRBV3-2; D gene: TRBD1; J gene: TRBJ1-1; clone size: -; CDR3 protein: CASSPTGQGIEAFF; CDR3 DNA: TGTGCCAGCAGCCCAACTGGACAGGGGATTGAAGCTTTCTTT
V gene: TRBV6-2/TRBV6-3; D gene: -; J gene: TRBJ1-2; clone size: -; CDR3 protein: CASSYRRLYGYTF; CDR3 DNA: TGTGCCAGCAGTTACCGGAGGCTCTATGGCTACACCTTC
V gene: TRBV12-3/TRBV12-4; D gene: -; J gene: TRBJ2-1; clone size: -; CDR3 protein: CASSPSVEQFF; CDR3 DNA: TGTGCCAGCAGCCCGAGTGTTGAGCAGTTCTTC
V gene: TRBV19; D gene: -; J gene: TRBJ2-1; clone size: -; CDR3 protein: CASSTVRGHPYNEQFF; CDR3 DNA: TGTGCCAGTAGTACTGTTAGGGGTCATCCCTACAATGAGCAGTTCTTC
V gene: TRBV9; D gene: -; J gene: TRBJ1-3; clone size: -; CDR3 protein: CASSVDPRVGDTIYF; CDR3 DNA: TGTGCCAGCAGCGTAGATCCCCGGGTTGGAGACACCATATATTTT
V gene: TRBV27; D gene: -; J gene: TRBJ2-7; clone size: -; CDR3 protein: CASSLGQPRSGEQYF; CDR3 DNA: TGTGCCAGCAGCCTAGGACAGCCTCGAAGTGGGGAGCAGTACTTC
V gene: TRBV28; D gene: TRBD1; J gene: TRBJ1-5; clone size: -; CDR3 protein: CASSFVDGAQGQPQHF; CDR3 DNA: TGTGCCAGCAGTTTCGTCGACGGGGCACAGGGGCAGCCCCAGCATTTT
V gene: TRBV30; D gene: -; J gene: TRBJ1-5; clone size: -; CDR3 protein: CAWSVGARNQPQHF; CDR3 DNA: TGTGCCTGGAGTGTGGGCGCGAGAAATCAGCCCCAGCATTTT
V gene: TRBV7-2; D gene: TRBD1; J gene: TRBJ2-7; clone size: few; CDR3 protein: CASSWTGSHEQYF; CDR3 DNA: TGTGCCAGCAGCTGGACAGGGTCCCACGAGCAGTACTTC
V gene: TRBV6-5; D gene: -; J gene: TRBJ1-5; clone size: -; CDR3 protein: CASSYSGAGSNQPQHF; CDR3 DNA: TGTGCCAGCAGTTACTCGGGGGCAGGGAGCAATCAGCCCCAGCATTTT
V gene: TRBV6-5; D gene: -; J gene: TRBJ1-5; clone size: once; CDR3 protein: CASSQEPYSNQPQHF; CDR3 DNA: TGTGCCAGCAGTCAGGAACCTTATAGCAATCAGCCCCAGCATTTT
V gene: TRBV2; D gene: TRBD1; J gene: TRBJ2-7; clone size: -; CDR3 protein: CASRPGTAYEQYF; CDR3 DNA: TGTGCCAGCAGGCCGGGGACAGCTTACGAGCAGTACTTC
V gene: TRBV7-2; D gene: -; J gene: TRBJ1-2; clone size: -; CDR3 protein: CASSSWTDLQGYTF; CDR3 DNA: TGTGCCAGCAGCTCCTGGACAGACCTCCAGGGCTACACCTTC
V gene: TRBV6-5; D gene: -; J gene: TRBJ2-7; clone size: -; CDR3 protein: CASSYSSTSTYEQYF; CDR3 DNA: TGTGCCAGCAGTTACTCGTCAACGAGTACCTACGAGCAGTACTTC
V gene: TRBV2; D gene: TRBD1; J gene: TRBJ1-2; clone size: -; CDR3 protein: CASLMGQALYGYTF; CDR3 DNA: TGTGCCAGCCTAATGGGACAGGCCCTCTATGGCTACACCTTC
V gene: TRBV28; D gene: -; J gene: TRBJ1-2; clone size: -; CDR3 protein: CASISMKSYYGYTF; CDR3 DNA: TGTGCCAGCATTTCTATGAAGTCGTACTATGGCTACACCTTC
V gene: TRBV27; D gene: TRBD1; J gene: TRBJ1-6; clone size: -; CDR3 protein: CASSLSTGVYNSPLHF; CDR3 DNA: TGTGCCAGCAGTTTATCTACAGGGGTGTATAATTCACCCCTCCACTTT
V gene: TRBV6-2/TRBV6-3; D gene: TRBD1; J gene: TRBJ1-2; clone size: -; CDR3 protein: CASSYSPDRADGYTF; CDR3 DNA: TGTGCCAGCAGTTACTCGCCGGACAGGGCGGATGGCTACACCTTC
V gene: TRBV19; D gene: TRBD1; J gene: TRBJ1-4; clone size: -; CDR3 protein: CASSSWTGDNEKLFF; CDR3 DNA: TGTGCCAGTAGTTCTTGGACAGGAGACAATGAAAAACTGTTTTTT
V gene: TRBV5-1; D gene: TRBD2; J gene: TRBJ2-2; clone size: -; CDR3 protein: CASSLATSGRRGTGELFF; CDR3 DNA: TGCGCCAGCAGCTTGGCGACTAGCGGGAGGCGCGGCACCGGGGAGCTGTTTTTT
V gene: TRBV6-1; D gene: TRBD2; J gene: TRBJ2-1; clone size: -; CDR3 protein: CASSGTLGGTYNEQFF; CDR3 DNA: TGTGCCAGCAGTGGAACTCTGGGGGGGACGTACAATGAGCAGTTCTTC
V gene: TRBV10-3; D gene: TRBD1; J gene: TRBJ1-5; clone size: -; CDR3 protein: CAISPGQGDNQPQHF; CDR3 DNA: TGTGCCATCAGCCCGGGACAGGGGGACAATCAGCCCCAGCATTTT
V gene: TRBV7-2; D gene: TRBD2; J gene: TRBJ2-7; clone size: -; CDR3 protein: CASSPSGHSSYEQYF; CDR3 DNA: TGTGCCAGCAGCCCTAGCGGGCACTCCTCCTACGAGCAGTACTTC
V gene: TRBV7-2; D gene: -; J gene: TRBJ1-1; clone size: -; CDR3 protein: CASRKAGGMNTEAFF; CDR3 DNA: TGTGCCAGCAGGAAAGCGGGGGGGATGAACACTGAAGCTTTCTTT
V gene: TRBV4-1; D gene: TRBD1; J gene: TRBJ2-6; clone size: -; CDR3 protein: CASSQRTTGKFTGANVLTF; CDR3 DNA: TGCGCCAGCAGCCAAAGGACGACAGGGAAGTTTACTGGGGCCAACGTCCTGACTTTC
V gene: TRBV7-9; D gene: -; J gene: TRBJ1-1; clone size: -; CDR3 protein: CASKLTGNTEAFF; CDR3 DNA: TGTGCCAGCAAACTCACAGGGAACACTGAAGCTTTCTTT
V gene: TRBV13; D gene: TRBD1; J gene: TRBJ2-3; clone size: -; CDR3 protein: CASSTPGQGRDTQYF; CDR3 DNA: TGTGCCAGCAGCACGCCGGGACAGGGAAGGGATACGCAGTATTTT
V gene: TRBV7-8; D gene: -; J gene: TRBJ2-7; clone size: -; CDR3 protein: CASSFGVGGYEQYF; CDR3 DNA: TGTGCCAGCAGCTTTGGAGTCGGTGGGTACGAGCAGTACTTC
V gene: TRBV6-5; D gene: -; J gene: TRBJ1-6; clone size: -; CDR3 protein: CASSYDTGNNSPLHF; CDR3 DNA: TGTGCCAGCAGTTACGATACGGGTAACAATTCACCCCTCCACTTT
V gene: TRBV7-3; D gene: TRBD1; J gene: TRBJ1-2; clone size: -; CDR3 protein: CASSSGTDYGYTF; CDR3 DNA: TGTGCCAGCAGTTCCGGGACAGACTATGGCTACACCTTC
V gene: TRBV19; D gene: -; J gene: TRBJ1-4; clone size: -; CDR3 protein: CASSSPDTSGEKLFF; CDR3 DNA: TGTGCCAGTAGCTCCCCTGATACATCAGGGGAAAAACTGTTTTTT
V gene: TRBV19; D gene: -; J gene: TRBJ1-5; clone size: -; CDR3 protein: CASTLVENEGNQPQHF; CDR3 DNA: TGTGCCAGTACCCTAGTCGAGAATGAGGGCAATCAGCCCCAGCATTTT
V gene: TRBV5-1; D gene: -; J gene: TRBJ2-1; clone size: -; CDR3 protein: CASSTRDTYSYNEQFF; CDR3 DNA: TGCGCCAGCAGCACCCGGGACACTTACTCCTACAATGAGCAGTTCTTC
V gene: TRBV24-1; D gene: TRBD2; J gene: TRBJ2-3; clone size: -; CDR3 protein: CATSDPKRGGTDTQYF; CDR3 DNA: TGTGCCACCAGTGACCCAAAGCGGGGGGGCACAGATACGCAGTATTTT
V gene: TRBV6-5; D gene: -; J gene: TRBJ2-7; clone size: -; CDR3 protein: CARAHRAHYEQYF; CDR3 DNA: TGTGCCAGGGCCCACAGGGCGCACTACGAGCAGTACTTC
V gene: TRBV3-1/TRBV3-2; D gene: TRBD2; J gene: TRBJ2-1; clone size: once; CDR3 protein: CASSPGGSGIHNEQFF; CDR3 DNA: TGTGCCAGCAGCCCCGGGGGTAGCGGGATTCACAATGAGCAGTTCTTC
V gene: TRBV18; D gene: -; J gene: TRBJ1-6; clone size: -; CDR3 protein: CASSPQKQNNSPLHF; CDR3 DNA: TGTGCCAGCTCACCACAGAAACAGAATAATTCACCCCTCCACTTT
V gene: TRBV28; D gene: TRBD2; J gene: TRBJ2-5; clone size: many; CDR3 protein: CASSSGTTKETQYF; CDR3 DNA: TGTGCCAGCAGTTCCGGGACTACTAAAGAGACCCAGTACTTC
V gene: TRBV29-1; D gene: TRBD1; J gene: TRBJ2-7; clone size: -; CDR3 protein: CSVVTGGMREQYF; CDR3 DNA: TGCAGCGTTGTAACAGGGGGCATGAGAGAGCAGTACTTC
V gene: TRBV6-5; D gene: -; J gene: TRBJ1-1; clone size: -; CDR3 protein: CASSYRGYEAFF; CDR3 DNA: TGTGCCAGCAGTTACCGAGGGTACGAAGCTTTCTTT
V gene: TRBV27; D gene: TRBD1; J gene: TRBJ2-7; clone size: -; CDR3 protein: CASSLDRDFYEQYF; CDR3 DNA: TGTGCCAGCAGTTTGGACAGGGATTTCTACGAGCAGTACTTC
V gene: TRBV4-3; D gene: TRBD1; J gene: TRBJ1-2; clone size: -; CDR3 protein: CASSPGRVTGDGYTF; CDR3 DNA: TGCGCCAGCAGCCCCGGTAGAGTCACAGGGGATGGCTACACCTTC
V gene: TRBV27; D gene: TRBD1; J gene: TRBJ1-5; clone size: -; CDR3 protein: CASSPWDSYQPQHF; CDR3 DNA: TGTGCCAGCAGTCCCTGGGACAGTTATCAGCCCCAGCATTTT
V gene: TRBV28; D gene: TRBD2; J gene: TRBJ2-1; clone size: -; CDR3 protein: CASTEGGLAAHNEQFF; CDR3 DNA: TGTGCCAGCACCGAGGGGGGACTAGCGGCCCACAATGAGCAGTTCTTC
V gene: TRBV24-1; D gene: TRBD1; J gene: TRBJ1-2; clone size: -; CDR3 protein: CATSGLDRGDYTF; CDR3 DNA: TGTGCCACCAGTGGCCTGGACAGGGGAGACTACACCTTC
V gene: TRBV3-1/TRBV3-2; D gene: TRBD2; J gene: TRBJ2-2; clone size: -; CDR3 protein: CASSQDGLANTGELFF; CDR3 DNA: TGTGCCAGCAGCCAAGATGGACTAGCGAACACCGGGGAGCTGTTTTTT
V gene: TRBV28; D gene: TRBD1; J gene: TRBJ2-1; clone size: -; CDR3 protein: CASSPPLGQGAHNEQFF; CDR3 DNA: TGTGCCAGCAGTCCACCCCTGGGGCAGGGGGCACACAATGAGCAGTTCTTC